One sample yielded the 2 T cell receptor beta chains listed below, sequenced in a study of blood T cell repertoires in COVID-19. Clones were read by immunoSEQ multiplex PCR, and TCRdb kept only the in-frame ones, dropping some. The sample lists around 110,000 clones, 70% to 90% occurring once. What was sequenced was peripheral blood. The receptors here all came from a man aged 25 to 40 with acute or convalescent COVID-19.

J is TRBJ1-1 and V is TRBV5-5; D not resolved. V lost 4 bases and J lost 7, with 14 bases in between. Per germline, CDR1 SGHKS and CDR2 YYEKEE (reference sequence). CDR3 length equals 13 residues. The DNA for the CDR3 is TGTGCCAGCAGCCCGGAGGTACAGCGTGAAGCTTTCTTT. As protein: CASSPEVQREAFF.

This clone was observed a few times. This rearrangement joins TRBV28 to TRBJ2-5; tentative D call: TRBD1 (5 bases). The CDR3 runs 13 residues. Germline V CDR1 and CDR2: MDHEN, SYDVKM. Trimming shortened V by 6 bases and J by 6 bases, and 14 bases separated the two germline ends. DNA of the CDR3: TGTGCCAGCAGACTCCAACAGGAGCAGACCCAGTACTTC. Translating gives CASRLQQEQTQYF.